This section outlines one T cell receptor (beta chain) sequence together with its context. This sample stems from a study of T cells in Graves' hyperthyroidism and ophthalmopathy. Amplified TCR beta CDR3 regions came from RNA transcripts. The TCR CDR3 first-round RT-PCR relied on the HTBI primer set. TCRdb reanalysed the multiplex PCR reads using MiXCR and keeps one entry per CDR3 protein. The sample has about 760,000 distinct CDR3 sequences; roughly a third are singletons. The germline V gene encodes CDR1 SGHTA and CDR2 FQGNSA. The trim removed 4 bases at V and 4 bases at J, leaving 7 bases unmatched. The CDR3 loop spans 16 amino acids.

The gene calls are TRBV7-2 and TRBJ2-6; 7 bases match TRBD2. Sequences were obtained from blood. The clonotype originates from a woman aged 40 to 50 with Graves' hyperthyroidism. This chain's CDR3 is CASSSPGGTGANVLTF. The CDR3 region has the DNA TGTGCCAGCAGCTCGCCGGGGGGTACCGGGGCCAACGTCCTGACTTTC. The complete variable domain, with remaining parts taken from reference TRBV7-2 and TRBJ2-6, reads GAGVSQSPSNKVTEKGKDVELRCDPISGHTALYWYRQSLGQGLEFLIYFQGNSAPDKSGLPSDRFSAERTGGSVSTLTIQRTQQEDSAVYLCASSSPGGTGANVLTFGAGSRLTVL.